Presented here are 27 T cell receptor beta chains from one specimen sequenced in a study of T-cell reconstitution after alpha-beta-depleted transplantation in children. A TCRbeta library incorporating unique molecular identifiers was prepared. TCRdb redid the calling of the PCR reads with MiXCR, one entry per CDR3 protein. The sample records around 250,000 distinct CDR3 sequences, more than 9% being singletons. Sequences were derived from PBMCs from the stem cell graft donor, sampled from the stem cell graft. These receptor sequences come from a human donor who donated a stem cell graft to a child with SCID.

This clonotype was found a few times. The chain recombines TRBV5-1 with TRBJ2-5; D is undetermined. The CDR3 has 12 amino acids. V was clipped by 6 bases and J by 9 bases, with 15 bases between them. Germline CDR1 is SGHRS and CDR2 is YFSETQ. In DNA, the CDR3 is TGCGCCAGCAAACTGGATGGACGGCCCCAGTACTTC. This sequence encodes CASKLDGRPQYF.

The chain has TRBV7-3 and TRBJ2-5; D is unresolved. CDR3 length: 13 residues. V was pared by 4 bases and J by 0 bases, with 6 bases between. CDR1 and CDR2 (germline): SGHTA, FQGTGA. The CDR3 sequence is CASSSYNQETQYF. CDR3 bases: TGTGCCAGCAGCTCCTACAACCAAGAGACCCAGTACTTC.

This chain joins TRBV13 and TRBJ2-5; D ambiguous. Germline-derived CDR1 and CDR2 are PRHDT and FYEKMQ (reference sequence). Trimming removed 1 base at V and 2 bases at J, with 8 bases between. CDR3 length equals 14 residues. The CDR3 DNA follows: TGTGCCAGCAGCTTAGAGAACAGACAAGAGACCCAGTACTTC. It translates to CASSLENRQETQYF.

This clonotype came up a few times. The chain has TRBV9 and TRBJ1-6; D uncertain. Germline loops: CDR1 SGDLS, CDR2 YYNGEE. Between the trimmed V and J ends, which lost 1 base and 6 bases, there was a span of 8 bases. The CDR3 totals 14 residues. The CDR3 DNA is TGTGCCAGCAGCGTAACTCTTGGTAATTCACCCCTCCACTTT. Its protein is CASSVTLGNSPLHF. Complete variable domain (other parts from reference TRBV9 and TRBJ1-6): DSGVTQTPKHLITATGQRVTLRCSPRSGDLSVYWYQQSLDQGLQFLIQYYNGEERAKGNILERFSAQQFPDLHSELNLSSLELGDSALYFCASSVTLGNSPLHFGNGTRLTVT.

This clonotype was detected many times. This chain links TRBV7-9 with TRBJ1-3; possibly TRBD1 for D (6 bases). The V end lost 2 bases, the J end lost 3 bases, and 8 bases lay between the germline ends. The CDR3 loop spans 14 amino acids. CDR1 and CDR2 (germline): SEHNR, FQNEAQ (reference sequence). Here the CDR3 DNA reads TGTGCCAGCAGCTTATCGACAGGTGGAAACACCATATATTTT. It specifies CASSLSTGGNTIYF.

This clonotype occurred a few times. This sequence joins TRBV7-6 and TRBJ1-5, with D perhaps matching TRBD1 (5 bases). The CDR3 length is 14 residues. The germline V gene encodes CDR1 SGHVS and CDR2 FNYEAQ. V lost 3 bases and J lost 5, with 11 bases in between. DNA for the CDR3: TGTGCCAGCAGCTTGGCGGGGCGGGATCAGCCCCAGCATTTT. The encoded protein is CASSLAGRDQPQHF.

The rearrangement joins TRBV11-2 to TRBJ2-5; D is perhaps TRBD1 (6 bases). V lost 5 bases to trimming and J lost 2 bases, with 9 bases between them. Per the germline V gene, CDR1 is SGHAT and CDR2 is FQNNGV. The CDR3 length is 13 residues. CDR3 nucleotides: TGTGCCAGCAGCGTCGGACAGCAAGAGACCCAGTACTTC. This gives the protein CASSVGQQETQYF. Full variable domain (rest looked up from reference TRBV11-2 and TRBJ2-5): EAGVAQSPRYKIIEKRQSVAFWCNPISGHATLYWYQQILGQGPKLLIQFQNNGVVDDSQLPKDRFSAERLKGVDSTLKIQPAKLEDSAVYLCASSVGQQETQYFGPGTRLLVL.

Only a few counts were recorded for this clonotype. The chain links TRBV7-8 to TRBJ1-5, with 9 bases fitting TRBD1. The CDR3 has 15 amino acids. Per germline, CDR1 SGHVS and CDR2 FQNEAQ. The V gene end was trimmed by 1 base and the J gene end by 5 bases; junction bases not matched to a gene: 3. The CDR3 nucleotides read TGTGCCAGCAGCTTAGGGGGGACAGGGTATCAGCCCCAGCATTTT. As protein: CASSLGGTGYQPQHF.

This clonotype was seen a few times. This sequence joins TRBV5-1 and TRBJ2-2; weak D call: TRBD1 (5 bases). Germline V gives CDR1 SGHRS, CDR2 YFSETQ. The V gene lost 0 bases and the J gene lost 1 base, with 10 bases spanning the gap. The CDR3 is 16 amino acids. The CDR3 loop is CASSLASGQNTGELFF. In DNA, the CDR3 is TGCGCCAGCAGCTTGGCCTCAGGACAGAACACCGGGGAGCTGTTTTTT. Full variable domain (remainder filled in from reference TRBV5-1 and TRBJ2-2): KAGVTQTPRYLIKTRGQQVTLSCSPISGHRSVSWYQQTPGQGLQFLFEYFSETQRNKGNFPGRFSGRQFSNSRSEMNVSTLELGDSALYLCASSLASGQNTGELFFGEGSRLTVL.

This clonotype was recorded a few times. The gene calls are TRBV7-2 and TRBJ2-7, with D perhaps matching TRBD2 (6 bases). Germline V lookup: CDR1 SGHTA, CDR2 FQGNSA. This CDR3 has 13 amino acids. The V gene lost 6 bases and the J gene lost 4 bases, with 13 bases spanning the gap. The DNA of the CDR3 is TGTGCCAGCAGGGCGGCGGGGACGTACGAGCAGTACTTC. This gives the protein CASRAAGTYEQYF.

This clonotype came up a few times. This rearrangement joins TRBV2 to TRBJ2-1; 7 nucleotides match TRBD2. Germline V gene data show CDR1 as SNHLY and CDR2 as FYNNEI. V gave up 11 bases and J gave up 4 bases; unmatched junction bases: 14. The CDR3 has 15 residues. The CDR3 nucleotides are TGTGCCGGCCGCAGCGGGGTCGCAAAGTACAATGAGCAGTTCTTC. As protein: CAGRSGVAKYNEQFF.

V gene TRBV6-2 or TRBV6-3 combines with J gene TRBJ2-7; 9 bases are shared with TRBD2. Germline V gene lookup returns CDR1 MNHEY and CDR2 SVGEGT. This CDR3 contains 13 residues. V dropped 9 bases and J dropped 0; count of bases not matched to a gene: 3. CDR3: CASLSGSSYEQYF. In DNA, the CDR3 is TGTGCCAGTCTTAGCGGGAGCTCCTACGAGCAGTACTTC.

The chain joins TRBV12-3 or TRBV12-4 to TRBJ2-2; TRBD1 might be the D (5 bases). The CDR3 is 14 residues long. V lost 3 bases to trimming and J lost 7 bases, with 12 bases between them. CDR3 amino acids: CASSFRAGNGELFF. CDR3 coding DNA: TGTGCCAGCAGTTTCCGGGCAGGGAACGGGGAGCTGTTTTTT.

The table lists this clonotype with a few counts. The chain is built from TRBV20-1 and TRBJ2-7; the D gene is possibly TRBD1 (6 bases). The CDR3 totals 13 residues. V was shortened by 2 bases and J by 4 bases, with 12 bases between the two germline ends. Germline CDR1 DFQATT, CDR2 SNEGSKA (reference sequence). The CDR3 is CSARLRRGYEQYF. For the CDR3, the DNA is TGCAGTGCTAGATTGCGAAGGGGGTACGAGCAGTACTTC.

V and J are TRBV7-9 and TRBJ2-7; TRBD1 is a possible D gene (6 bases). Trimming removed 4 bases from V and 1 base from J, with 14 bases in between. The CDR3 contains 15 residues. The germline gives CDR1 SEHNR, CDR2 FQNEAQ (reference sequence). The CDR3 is CASSSRGTGSYEQYF. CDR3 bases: TGTGCCAGCAGCTCCAGGGGTACAGGGTCCTACGAGCAGTACTTC.

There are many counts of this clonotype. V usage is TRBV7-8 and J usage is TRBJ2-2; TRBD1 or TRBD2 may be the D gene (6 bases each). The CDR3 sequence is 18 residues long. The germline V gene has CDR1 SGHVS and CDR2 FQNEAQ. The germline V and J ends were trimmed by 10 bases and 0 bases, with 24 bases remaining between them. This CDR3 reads CATSRSLVGGSNTGELFF. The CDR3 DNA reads TGTGCCACCTCTAGATCCCTCGTGGGGGGCTCGAACACCGGGGAGCTGTTTTTT. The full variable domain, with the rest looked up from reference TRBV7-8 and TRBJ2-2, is GAGVSQSPRYKVAKRGQDVALRCDPISGHVSLFWYQQALGQGPEFLTYFQNEAQLDKSGLPSDRFFAERPEGSVSTLKIQRTQQEDSAVYLCATSRSLVGGSNTGELFFGEGSRLTVL.

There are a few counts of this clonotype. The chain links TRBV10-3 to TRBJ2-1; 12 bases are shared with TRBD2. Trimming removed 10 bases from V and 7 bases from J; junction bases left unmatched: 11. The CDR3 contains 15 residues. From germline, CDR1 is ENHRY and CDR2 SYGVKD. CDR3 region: CATTSGGTLWNEQFF. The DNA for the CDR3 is TGTGCCACAACTAGCGGGGGGACTTTGTGGAATGAGCAGTTCTTC.

The CDR3 loop reads CASSPSRFLERGRSETQYF. CDR3 sequence (DNA): TGTGCCAGCAGCCCCTCCAGATTTCTAGAGCGGGGGCGGTCAGAGACCCAGTACTTC. The chain joins TRBV7-8 to TRBJ2-5; 8 nucleotides align to TRBD2. Trimming cost V 5 bases and J 4 bases; bases outside gene matches: 21. CDR3 length: 19 amino acids. Germline assignment: CDR1 SGHVS and CDR2 FQNEAQ.

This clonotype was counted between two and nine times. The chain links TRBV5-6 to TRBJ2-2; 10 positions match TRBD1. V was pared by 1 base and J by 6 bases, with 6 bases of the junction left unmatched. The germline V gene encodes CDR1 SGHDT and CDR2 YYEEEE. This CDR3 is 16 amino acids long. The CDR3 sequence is CASSLFGTGVPGELFF. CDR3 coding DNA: TGTGCCAGCAGCTTGTTTGGGACAGGGGTCCCCGGGGAGCTGTTTTTT. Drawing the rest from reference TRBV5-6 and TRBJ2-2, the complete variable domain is DAGVTQSPTHLIKTRGQQVTLRCSPKSGHDTVSWYQQALGQGPQFIFQYYEEEERQRGNFPDRFSGHQFPNYSSELNVNALLLGDSALYLCASSLFGTGVPGELFFGEGSRLTVL.

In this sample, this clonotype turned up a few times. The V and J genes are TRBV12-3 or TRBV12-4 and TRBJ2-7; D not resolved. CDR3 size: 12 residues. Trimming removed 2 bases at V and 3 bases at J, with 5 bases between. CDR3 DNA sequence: TGTGCCAGCAGTTTAAGTCGCTACGAGCAGTACTTC. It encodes CASSLSRYEQYF.

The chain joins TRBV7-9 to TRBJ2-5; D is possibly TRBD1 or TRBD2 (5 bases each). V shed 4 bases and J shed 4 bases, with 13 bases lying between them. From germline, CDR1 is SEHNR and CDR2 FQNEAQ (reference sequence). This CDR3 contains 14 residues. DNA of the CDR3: TGTGCCAGCAGCTATGGGACCAAGCTAGAGACCCAGTACTTC. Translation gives CASSYGTKLETQYF.

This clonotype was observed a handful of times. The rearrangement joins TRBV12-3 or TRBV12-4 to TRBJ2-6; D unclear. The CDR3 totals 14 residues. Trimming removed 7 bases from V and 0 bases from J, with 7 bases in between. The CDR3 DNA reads TGTGCCAGCATCCTTAGCTCTGGGGCCAACGTCCTGACTTTC. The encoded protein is CASILSSGANVLTF.

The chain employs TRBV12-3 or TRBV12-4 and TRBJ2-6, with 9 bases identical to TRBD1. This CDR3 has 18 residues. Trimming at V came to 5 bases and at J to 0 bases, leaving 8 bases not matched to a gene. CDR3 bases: TGTGCCAGCAGTCTACCTCCGGGACAGGGCTCTGGGGCCAACGTCCTGACTTTC. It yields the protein CASSLPPGQGSGANVLTF.

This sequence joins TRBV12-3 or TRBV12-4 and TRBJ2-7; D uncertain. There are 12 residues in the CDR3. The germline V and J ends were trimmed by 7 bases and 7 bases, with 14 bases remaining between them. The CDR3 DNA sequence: TGTGCCAGCACCGCTGGGCGTCAAGAGCAGTACTTC. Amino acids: CASTAGRQEQYF.

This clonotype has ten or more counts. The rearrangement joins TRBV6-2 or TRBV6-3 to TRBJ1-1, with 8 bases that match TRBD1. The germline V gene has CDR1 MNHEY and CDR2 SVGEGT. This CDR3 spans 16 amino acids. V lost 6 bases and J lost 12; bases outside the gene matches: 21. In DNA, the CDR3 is TGTGCCAGCAGACCAATACTTTGGACAGGGAGGCAAATTACTTTCTTT. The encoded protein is CASRPILWTGRQITFF.

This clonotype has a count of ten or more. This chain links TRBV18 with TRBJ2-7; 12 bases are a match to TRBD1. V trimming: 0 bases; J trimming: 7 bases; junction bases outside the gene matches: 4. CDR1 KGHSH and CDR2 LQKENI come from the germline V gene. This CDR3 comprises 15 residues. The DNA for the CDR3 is TGTGCCAGCTCACCACCGGGACAGGGGGCGCGTGAGCAGTACTTC. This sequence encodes CASSPPGQGAREQYF.

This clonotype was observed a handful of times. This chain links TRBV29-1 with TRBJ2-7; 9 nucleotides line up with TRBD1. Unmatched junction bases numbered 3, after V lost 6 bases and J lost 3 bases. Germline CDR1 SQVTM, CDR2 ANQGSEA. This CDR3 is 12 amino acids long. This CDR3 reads CSVQGAYYEQYF. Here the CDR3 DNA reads TGCAGCGTACAGGGGGCCTACTACGAGCAGTACTTC.